This section outlines one T cell receptor (beta chain) sequence together with its context. What antigen it recognizes has not been identified. Base qualities are not provided; no much larger clone lies one nucleotide away. V is shortened by 0 bases, J by 1 base, and the region joining them spans 11 bases. Including the terminal cysteine and phenylalanine, the CDR3 comprises 17 residues. Of all the DNA, just the CDR3 is kept, 51 bases in frame from base 1. CDR1 and CDR2, per the germline V gene, are SGHRS and YFSETQ. The sample originates from a study of cytomegalovirus exposure and HLA in healthy donors (dated by TCRdb to about 2017). Study-level background: An earlier analysis of 550 to 700 of the donors reported approximately 270 Gb of sequence data and about 100 million unique TCR beta sequences from roughly 180 million T cells. Genome-wide SNP genotypes for about three fifths of the roughly 670 donors were used in a later genetic analysis, which treated that subset as a discovery cohort. Around 320 gigabases of sequencing data and approximately 93 million unique TCR sequences were included in an early release covering about 600 HLA-typed donors. In the later analysis, no new phenotypic data were used to find candidate immune exposures; instead, reliance was placed on TCR beta sequences and their occurrence across donors. Donor age, sex, ethnicity and CMV serostatus were compiled together with the repertoire data. The T cell repertoires of around 730 subjects were profiled by immunosequencing and related to cytomegalovirus serostatus. To study patterns of TCR occurrence, a later analysis re-analyzed previously published TCR beta repertoires from more than 550 donors and added high-resolution HLA genotyping. The genetic ancestry cluster associated with self-reported Caucasian donors included 65% to 90% of the roughly 380 genotyped donors. In addition to the first cohort of 666 subjects, a separate validation cohort of about 120 different subjects was used. Several DR-DQ haplotypes were handled as single units for association and clustering because linkage in the cohort was strong. In an earlier analysis of a few hundred of the donors, high-throughput TCR beta sequencing was used to judge whether each TCR beta V gene segment behaved as functional or pseudogenic. All discovery cohort repertoires had been generated using a single sequencing platform. HLA typing included class I and class II loci at four-digit resolution. The study aimed to test whether cataloging public T cell receptors could reveal signatures of past pathogen exposure. Typing coverage differed by locus: A, B, C, DRB1 and DQB1 were typed in roughly 620-630 donors, DQA1 in 500 to 550, DPA1 in 600 to 610, and DPB1 in around 490. Among 398 genotyped donors of the cohort, an average of about 240,000 unique TCR beta nucleotide sequences were sequenced per donor, roughly 20% of them non-productive. To predict cytomegalovirus infection status, the study brought together high-throughput TCR immunosequencing, statistical association of individual TCRs with disease status, and machine learning.

Results the study describes overall, beyond this receptor: Because the 87-base-pair reads could not distinguish some IMGT-functional V segments, including TRBV6-2 and TRBV6-3, those segments were excluded. A group of highly shared sequence variants was considered likely to be a technical artifact of the sequencing pipeline. Correlated functional status among segregating V segments might reflect linkage disequilibrium, but an unknown experimental factor could not be ruled out. Several of the top co-occurrence clusters appeared to be linked to parvovirus B19, influenza, CMV and Epstein-Barr virus, according to a later analysis. In this cohort, only TCR beta chains were sequenced, and detectable features were limited by the absence of alpha or paired-chain data. A later analysis found that TCR association rates varied across HLA loci, with DRB1 alleles showing the most associated TCRs and HLA-C alleles the fewest. In the study, 150 to 200 TCR beta chains were listed as associated with cytomegalovirus. HLA typing was unavailable for some donors at each locus, so association tests used only the typed subset. A later analysis found that most CMV-associated TCR beta chains appeared HLA-restricted, with HLA associations seemingly driven largely by CMV exposure. Assigning TCR associations to individual alleles was difficult when HLA alleles, especially DR and DQ, strongly co-occurred. In a later analysis, some 17,000 TCR beta sequences were associated with specific HLA alleles at a false discovery rate of 0.05. The classifier was reported to diagnose cytomegalovirus status with high specificity and sensitivity in both the original and validation cohorts. A further reported finding was that TCR beta sequences accurately predicted the HLA-A and HLA-B alleles for most subjects in the first cohort. In an earlier analysis of 587 of the donors, most TCR beta V segments appeared in productive rearrangements about 87% or about 30% of the time, broadly matching IMGT annotations. V-gene and J-gene trimming of TCR beta chains was associated with a missense DCLRE1C variant in a later genetic analysis, and the association was replicated in an independent cohort. It was suggested by the authors that the approach could potentially be generalized to other disease states and immunological phenotypes. In a later analysis, HLA-associated TCR beta chains were found to be more clonally expanded and to have lower generation probabilities than equally common non-associated chains. In vitro tests confirmed that a few of the cytomegalovirus-associated TCR beta chains recognize cytomegalovirus antigens. The earlier analysis of about 600 of the donors excluded roughly 16 rarely observed V segments, including chromosome 9 orphons, because counts were too low. For the cohort, immune exposure information was limited to CMV serostatus. Most TCR sequences were observed very rarely across donors, whereas some public TCRs were present in many individuals. A later genetic analysis reported fewer N-insertions in productive TCRs among donors in an Asian-associated ancestry cluster than the roughly 700-donor mean. Sequencing depth was assumed to be roughly uniform across donors in the presence/absence analyses, though that assumption may not hold.

In total, roughly 670 healthy bone marrow donors made up the cohort. Cohort members were all nominally healthy when sampled, although unrecorded immune exposures were likely present. The donor was CMV seronegative and was included in the group of a few hundred seronegative cohort members. Each donor provided a peripheral blood sample, and peripheral blood mononuclear cells were used for TCR beta sequencing. Genomic DNA was extracted from the blood cell samples with the Qiagen DNeasy Blood Extraction Kit. The receptor library was made with the immunoSEQ multiplex PCR assay. For the multiplex PCR, a mixture combining 60 forward primers for TCR Vbeta segments and 13 reverse primers for TCR Jbeta segments was used. Amplification of the CDR3 region of rearranged TCR beta genes was performed with a multiplex PCR assay on genomic DNA. The Illumina HiSeq System was used to sequence the amplified TCR beta libraries as 87-base-pair reads. As for the original processing: A later analysis counted about 76 million unique TCR beta chains across the roughly 700 repertoires, and around 9.9 million of these chains were shared by at least two donors. Raw reads were error-corrected and collapsed into unique sequences with a nearest-neighbor algorithm that merged closely related sequences to remove PCR and sequencing errors. CDR3 sequences were aligned to IMGT reference sequences to assign V, D and J gene segments. Each retained sequence needed at least a six-nucleotide match to both a V gene segment and a J gene segment. Rearrangements were called productive when the CDR3 lacked stop codons and stayed in frame with V and J; all others were non-productive. CDR3 was defined by IMGT convention, running from the second conserved V-encoded cysteine to the conserved J-encoded phenylalanine. Sequences without an unambiguous match to a single V gene segment were excluded from the earlier analysis of a few hundred of the donors. In an earlier analysis of 587 of the donors, a V segment was called functional when productive rearrangements were above 56.7%, and segregating when the standard deviation between donors exceeded 5%. A statistical classification framework was developed to diagnose cytomegalovirus status using the catalog of TCR beta chain sequences. In a later analysis, TCR nucleotide sequences were compared against IMGT/GENE-DB human TR gene sequences so that V and J genes could be assigned. A later analysis assigned CDR3 sequences and most-parsimonious VDJ recombination scenarios with the TCRdist pipeline. In a later analysis, each TCR beta chain was defined by its CDR3 amino acid sequence together with its V-gene family, and reads lacking a unique V-gene family were excluded. In a later analysis, several hundred highly shared, low-generation-probability nucleotide sequences were removed to address suspected cross-contamination and a sequencing artifact. For each public chain, a later analysis derived a clonal expansion index from normalized ranks of inferred template counts within each repertoire. In a later analysis, generation probabilities were computed with a VDJ recombination model fitted to out-of-frame rearrangements, and the resulting probabilities were checked against IGoR. In a later analysis, TCR-TCR, TCR-HLA and TCR-CMV co-occurrence was scored with hypergeometric tests, and a repertoire-size bias correction was applied to TCR pairs. In a later analysis, false discovery rates were estimated by permuting HLA or CMV assignments 20 times. In a later analysis, co-occurring TCRs were grouped using DBSCAN, with TCRdist sequence similarity added in when clustering inside HLA-allele-positive subsets. Co-occurrence clustering excluded repertoires with fewer than 30,000 or more than 120,000 public chains, plus five with anomalous nucleotide sharing. TCRdb took over this immuneACCESS table, retaining in-frame rearrangements with V and J assigned. Such tables are incomplete; in checked studies, under half of the missing clones stem from an unresolved V gene, and the remainder is unexplained. That table gives V, J and clone size, and the DNA gave D and trimming. Present in this sample are 140,000 or so clones, 61% of which were seen just once. Less than 2% of the sample is taken by the ten largest.

The chain was built from TRBV5-1 and TRBJ2-6, with the D gene call left open. The sample taken for sequencing was PBMCs. This clonotype was obtained from a male donor in good health and CMV-seronegative. The nucleotide sequence is TGCGCCAGCAGCTTGGAGGAGCCCTCATCTGGGGCCAACGTCCTGACTTTC. This gives the protein CASSLEEPSSGANVLTF.